This T cell receptor beta chain was profiled in a study of T and B cells in COVID-19 patients. Study context: Recovered patients mostly had mild to moderate COVID-19 managed as outpatients. Critical illness requiring mechanical ventilation or extracorporeal membrane oxygenation affected three fifths of the roughly 20 active-infection patients. Active-infection patients were older, median 67 years, than recovered patients, median 34 years. Overall study findings and caveats: Of approximately 2,400 TCR clusters found only in the recovered cohort, a few dozen had low generation probability.

Multiplex PCR with BIOMED2 TRB-A/B primer pools amplified TRB rearrangements. In TCRdb, the multiplex PCR reads were re-called with MiXCR into one record per CDR3 protein. The sample lists around 2,200 distinct CDR3 sequences, approximately 30% occurring once. Blood genomic DNA input for TRB amplification was 250-500 ng. Germline-derived CDR1 and CDR2 are SGHRS and YFSETQ. The CDR3 runs 14 residues. V lost 3 bases, J lost 5 bases, and 14 bases lay in between. This clonotype is medium-sized (0.01 to 0.1%). The antigen is unknown. The V call is TRBV5-1, the J call TRBJ2-5, with a weak D call TRBD2 (5 bases). The specimen was blood. The origin of this receptor is a human donor with active COVID-19. The CDR3 DNA reads as TGCGCCAGCAGCTCCCCGGGGTTGCGGGAGACCCAGTACTTC. Protein sequence: CASSSPGLRETQYF.